A single sample gave rise to the 28 T cell receptor beta chains below, sequenced in a study of blood T cell repertoires in COVID-19. Sequenced by immunoSEQ multiplex PCR; TCRdb stores in-frame clones only, minus some. The sample holds fewer than 300,000 clones; approximately 92% are singletons and the top ten take around 1.1%. Sequencing used PBMCs or T cells enriched from blood (not recorded which). The source is a woman in her 30s who had recovered from COVID-19.

The chain is built from TRBV7-2 and TRBJ2-1; D possibly corresponds to TRBD1 (6 bases). V lost 1 base and J 4 bases, leaving 11 bases between the germline ends. CDR3 length: 15 amino acids. CDR1 and CDR2 (germline): SGHTA, FQGNSA. CDR3 loop: CASSLDREVYNEQFF. CDR3 nucleotides: TGTGCCAGCAGCTTAGACAGGGAAGTGTACAATGAGCAGTTCTTC.

The genes are TRBV28 and TRBJ2-3, with 13 bases matching TRBD2. The V gene's germline CDR1 is MDHEN and CDR2 SYDVKM. The V gene end was trimmed by 5 bases and the J gene end by 6 bases; junction bases not matched to a gene: 5. This CDR3 has 15 amino acids. The CDR3 DNA is TGTGCCAGCAGTAGGACTAGCGGGAGAGCGGATACGCAGTATTTT. It is translated as CASSRTSGRADTQYF.

The rearrangement uses TRBV6-2 or TRBV6-3 and TRBJ1-5; tentatively, D is TRBD1 (6 bases). With 2 bases removed from V and 0 bases from J, the gap between germline ends came to 14 bases. CDR1 and CDR2 from the germline V gene are MNHEY and SVGEGT. CDR3 length: 17 residues. Written as DNA, the CDR3 is TGTGCCAGCAGTTACCGGGGGGGCTCCCATAGCAATCAGCCCCAGCATTTT. This encodes CASSYRGGSHSNQPQHF.

V and J are TRBV30 and TRBJ2-3; tentatively, D is TRBD2 (6 bases). Germline V gene lookup returns CDR1 GTSNPN and CDR2 SVGIG (reference sequence). Trimming shortened V by 7 bases and J by 4 bases, and 18 bases separated the two germline ends. The CDR3 is 14 residues long. CDR3 sequence reads: CASHRGIGADTQYF. DNA for the CDR3: TGTGCCTCGCATCGGGGGATAGGAGCAGATACGCAGTATTTT. The full variable domain, rest sourced from reference TRBV30 and TRBJ2-3, is SQTIHQWPATLVQPVGSPLSLECTVEGTSNPNLYWYRQAAGRGLQLLFYSVGIGQISSEVPQNLSASRPQDRQFILSSKKLLLSDSGFYLCASHRGIGADTQYFGPGTRLTVL.

This chain joins TRBV29-1 and TRBJ2-2; unclear D gene. V was pared by 8 bases and J by 1 base, with 8 bases between. The CDR3 extends over 12 amino acids. Looked up from germline, CDR1 is SQVTM and CDR2 is ANQGSEA. The CDR3 bases are TGCAGCATAAGACAGAACACCGGGGAGCTGTTTTTT. It translates to CSIRQNTGELFF.

This clone was observed once. The chain combines TRBV6-5 with TRBJ2-2, with TRBD2 matching 8 bases. This CDR3 contains 16 residues. Germline V gene data show CDR1 as MNHEY and CDR2 as SVGAGI. Losses at the gene ends were 2 bases for V and 5 bases for J; bases not matched to a gene: 7. CDR3 sequence reads: CASSYTLAGRTGELFF. The CDR3 nucleotides read TGTGCCAGCAGTTACACATTAGCGGGGAGGACCGGGGAGCTGTTTTTT.

In its sample, this clone was seen a few times. V gene TRBV15 combines with J gene TRBJ1-6; 9 nucleotides align to TRBD1. V shed 5 bases and J 10 bases; nucleotides not matched to a gene: 12. Germline V lookup: CDR1 LNHNV, CDR2 YYDKDF (reference sequence). CDR3 length: 16 residues. CDR3 region: CATSRPAGQGFSPLHF. In DNA, the CDR3 is TGTGCCACCAGCCGACCTGCCGGACAGGGGTTCTCACCCCTCCACTTT. Combining the CDR3 with reference TRBV15 and TRBJ1-6 gives the whole variable domain DAMVIQNPRYQVTQFGKPVTLSCSQTLNHNVMYWYQQKSSQAPKLLFHYYDKDFNNEADTPDNFQSRRPNTSFCFLDIRSPGLGDTAMYLCATSRPAGQGFSPLHFGNGTRLTVT.

About this clone: The junction departs from germline at one end; a sequencing error may be responsible. The sample holds other DNA sequences that translate to the same CDR3. The chain carries TRBV7-2 and TRBJ2-6; 9 nucleotides match TRBD1. Germline-derived CDR1 and CDR2 are SGHTA and FQGNSA. This CDR3 has 18 amino acids. For the CDR3, the DNA is TGTGCTAGCAGCTTAGGGACAGGGCTAGCTCTGGGGGCCAACGTCCTGACTTTC. It yields the protein CASSLGTGLALGANVLTF.

This chain connects TRBV7-9 to TRBJ2-3, with a possible D match to TRBD2 (6 bases). CDR1 is SEHNR, CDR2 FQNEAQ, per germline (reference sequence). The CDR3 covers 14 residues. Trimming cost V 1 base and J 6 bases, with 11 bases left between them. CDR3 coding DNA: TGTGCCAGCAGCTTAGGAGTAGCGGACGATACGCAGTATTTT. This sequence encodes CASSLGVADDTQYF.

The V and J genes are TRBV6-5 and TRBJ2-1; 7 nucleotides align to TRBD2. Looked up from germline, CDR1 is MNHEY and CDR2 is SVGAGI. The length of the CDR3 is 16 residues. Trimming cost V 1 base and J 5 bases; bases outside gene matches: 8. The CDR3 nucleotides read TGTGCCAGCAGTTACTTCGCTAGCGGAGTAAACAATGAGCAGTTCTTC. As protein: CASSYFASGVNNEQFF.

V gene TRBV28 combines with J gene TRBJ2-5; D may be TRBD2 (6 bases). Germline CDR1 reads MDHEN; CDR2 reads SYDVKM. This CDR3 has 14 amino acids. V shed 3 bases and J shed 5 bases, with 13 bases lying between them. The chain's CDR3 is CASSLTGSTETQYF. For the CDR3, the DNA is TGTGCCAGCAGTTTGACCGGGAGCACTGAGACCCAGTACTTC.

The V call is TRBV2, the J call TRBJ1-2; no firm D call. The CDR3 runs to 14 residues. Looked up from germline, CDR1 is SNHLY and CDR2 is FYNNEI. Trimming took 6 bases from V and 0 from J, leaving 11 bases between them. CDR3 DNA: TGTGCCAGCAGGGTGGAGTGGACTAACTATGGCTACACCTTC. Encoded protein: CASRVEWTNYGYTF.

The chain carries TRBV19 and TRBJ2-1; D remains ambiguous. The CDR3 contains 14 residues. Germline CDR1 reads LNHDA; CDR2 reads SQIVND (reference sequence). Trimming left V 4 bases short and J 2 bases short, with 9 bases between. CDR3 loop: CASSNGVTYNEQFF. In DNA form, the CDR3 reads TGTGCCAGTAGTAACGGAGTTACCTACAATGAGCAGTTCTTC.

J is TRBJ2-1 and V is TRBV4-3, with 7 bases lining up with TRBD2. Germline lookup yields CDR1 LGHNA and CDR2 YSLEER. The length of the CDR3 is 21 residues. Trimming took 0 bases from V and 0 from J; bases not matched to a gene: 17. In DNA, the CDR3 is TGCGCCAGCAGCCAAGATTTAGTTTCTGTCCTAGCGGCTAGCTCCTACAATGAGCAGTTCTTC. It codes for CASSQDLVSVLAASSYNEQFF.

This chain connects TRBV2 to TRBJ2-7; tentative D call: TRBD1 (6 bases). The CDR3 contains 14 residues. Trimming shortened V by 6 bases and J by 0 bases, and 12 bases separated the two germline ends. CDR1 is SNHLY, CDR2 FYNNEI, per germline. As DNA, the CDR3 is TGTGCCAGCAGAAAAGGGGGTGGCTCCTACGAGCAGTACTTC. Translation gives CASRKGGGSYEQYF. Full variable domain (missing parts from reference TRBV2 and TRBJ2-7): EPEVTQTPSHQVTQMGQEVILRCVPISNHLYFYWYRQILGQKVEFLVSFYNNEISEKSEIFDDQFSVERPDGSNFTLKIRSTKLEDSAMYFCASRKGGGSYEQYFGPGTRLTVT.

This rearrangement joins TRBV28 to TRBJ1-5, with 7 bases aligning to TRBD1. The junction had 10 bases not matched to a gene; V was cut back by 5 bases and J by 9 bases. The CDR3 length is 14 residues. Per germline, CDR1 MDHEN and CDR2 SYDVKM. CDR3 sequence (DNA): TGTGCCAGCAGTCCCGGACAGGACTTACGGCCCCAGCATTTT. Translating gives CASSPGQDLRPQHF.

The chain is built from TRBV7-2 and TRBJ2-2; no definite D call. Trimming took off 3 bases at V and 2 bases at J, with 10 bases between the two ends. In germline, CDR1 is SGHTA, CDR2 FQGNSA. This CDR3 is 15 amino acids long. The chain's CDR3 is CASSFGQPNTGELFF. Here the CDR3 DNA reads TGTGCCAGCAGCTTTGGGCAGCCCAACACCGGGGAGCTGTTTTTT. Variable domain in full (rest from reference TRBV7-2 and TRBJ2-2): GAGVSQSPSNKVTEKGKDVELRCDPISGHTALYWYRQSLGQGLEFLIYFQGNSAPDKSGLPSDRFSAERTGGSVSTLTIQRTQQEDSAVYLCASSFGQPNTGELFFGEGSRLTVL.

The V call is TRBV5-6, the J call TRBJ2-1, with D perhaps TRBD2 (5 bases). The germline V gene has CDR1 SGHDT and CDR2 YYEEEE. The CDR3 has 13 amino acids. V lost 6 bases to trimming and J lost 9 bases, with 16 bases between them. The CDR3 loop reads CASTLLVGSEQFF. Here the CDR3 DNA reads TGTGCCAGCACCTTATTAGTGGGGAGTGAGCAGTTCTTC.

The chain links TRBV7-9 to TRBJ2-2, with no clear D. V shed 5 bases and J shed 7 bases, with 5 bases lying between them. From germline, CDR1 is SEHNR and CDR2 FQNEAQ (reference sequence). The length of the CDR3 is 11 residues. The CDR3 spells CASSRSGELFF. The CDR3 nucleotides are TGTGCCAGCAGCCGCAGCGGGGAGCTGTTTTTT.

In this sample, this clone turned up a few times. The rearrangement links TRBV30 to TRBJ2-1; 7 nucleotides match TRBD2. V trimming: 0 bases; J trimming: 4 bases; junction bases outside the gene matches: 9. This CDR3 has 16 amino acids. CDR1 GTSNPN and CDR2 SVGIG come from the germline V gene (reference sequence). The CDR3 DNA follows: TGTGCCTGGAGTGTACCTCATACTAGCGAATACAATGAGCAGTTCTTC. It translates to CAWSVPHTSEYNEQFF.

CDR3: CASSQGISGRASYEQYF. CDR3 nucleotide sequence: TGTGCCAGCAGCCAAGGGATTAGCGGGAGGGCCTCCTACGAGCAGTACTTC. The chain joins TRBV14 to TRBJ2-7, with TRBD2 matching over 11 bases. CDR3 size: 17 residues. Germline V gives CDR1 SGHDN, CDR2 FVKESK. J gave up 0 bases and V 1 base, and 5 bases lay outside the gene matches. The full variable domain, with the rest looked up from reference TRBV14 and TRBJ2-7, is EAGVTQFPSHSVIEKGQTVTLRCDPISGHDNLYWYRRVMGKEIKFLLHFVKESKQDESGMPNNRFLAERTGGTYSTLKVQPAELEDSGVYFCASSQGISGRASYEQYFGPGTRLTVT.

The V and J genes are TRBV3-1 (or the pseudogene TRBV3-2) and TRBJ2-5, with D possibly matching TRBD2 (5 bases). In germline, CDR1 is LGHDT, CDR2 YNNKEL (reference sequence). V was pared by 6 bases and J by 5 bases, with 10 bases between. This CDR3 is 12 amino acids long. The CDR3 DNA reads TGTGCCAGCAGGGCCTCGGGGGAGACCCAGTACTTC. As protein: CASRASGETQYF.

This sequence joins TRBV2 and TRBJ2-3; 12 bases match TRBD2. The CDR3 length is 15 residues. The V and J ends lost 4 bases and 2 bases, in that order; junction bases with no gene match: 1. Per the germline V gene, CDR1 is SNHLY and CDR2 is FYNNEI. The CDR3 here is CASSASGRATDTQYF. In DNA, the CDR3 is TGTGCCAGCAGTGCTAGCGGGAGGGCCACAGATACGCAGTATTTT.

The chain carries TRBV7-9 and TRBJ1-5; D is unresolved. Per the germline V gene, CDR1 is SEHNR and CDR2 is FQNEAQ (reference sequence). The ends were cut back, 4 bases at V and 4 bases at J, with 11 bases in the middle. The CDR3 covers 14 residues. The CDR3 DNA sequence: TGTGCCAGCAGCTACGGGGTAGGGAATCAGCCCCAGCATTTT. Amino acids: CASSYGVGNQPQHF.

V is TRBV6-6 and J is TRBJ1-1, with unresolved D. The V gene's germline CDR1 is MNHNY and CDR2 SVGAGI (reference sequence). Trimming shortened V by 0 bases and J by 1 base, and 12 bases separated the two germline ends. The CDR3 runs 16 residues. The DNA for the CDR3 is TGTGCCAGCAGTTACTCCCTCGAGGTCGGGAACACTGAAGCTTTCTTT. Amino acids: CASSYSLEVGNTEAFF.

This chain connects TRBV10-1 to TRBJ2-1, with 12 bases matching TRBD2. Trimming took 7 bases from V and 15 from J; bases not matched to a gene: 10. This CDR3 has 13 amino acids. The germline gives CDR1 WNHNN, CDR2 SYGVQD (reference sequence). The CDR3 DNA reads as TGCGCCAGCATTAAAAGGACTAGCGGGATTCTGTTCTTC. It translates to CASIKRTSGILFF.

The chain is built from TRBV21-1 and TRBJ1-5; TRBD1, as called in the table, went unchecked against the DNA. TRBV21-1 is a pseudogene locus. There are 18 residues in the CDR3. The CDR3 DNA is TGTGCCAGCAGCAAAAATGCCACCGGGACAGGATTAGACCAGCCCCAGCATTTT. This gives the protein CASSKNATGTGLDQPQHF.

V gene TRBV11-2 combines with J gene TRBJ2-7; TRBD1 might be the D (5 bases). The CDR3 covers 16 residues. The ends were cut back, 3 bases at V and 0 bases at J, with 15 bases in the middle. Looked up from germline, CDR1 is SGHAT and CDR2 is FQNNGV. The CDR3 is CASSFKADSFSYEQYF. The CDR3 DNA follows: TGTGCCAGCAGCTTCAAGGCTGACAGCTTCTCCTACGAGCAGTACTTC. Filled out from reference TRBV11-2 and TRBJ2-7, the complete variable domain reads EAGVAQSPRYKIIEKRQSVAFWCNPISGHATLYWYQQILGQGPKLLIQFQNNGVVDDSQLPKDRFSAERLKGVDSTLKIQPAKLEDSAVYLCASSFKADSFSYEQYFGPGTRLTVT.